One sample yielded the 29 T cell receptor beta chains listed below, sequenced in a study of blood T cells in healthy people across ages. Combining a sample-barcoded 5' primer with a J-beta primer mix, a second PCR ran for roughly 7 to 12 cycles. TCRdb redid the calling of the 5' RACE reads with MiXCR, one entry per CDR3 protein. Of 550,000 to 750,000 distinct CDR3 sequences listed, 20% to 25% are singletons. The specimen was blood. Receptor source: a man aged 70-80 years in good health.

The rearrangement joins TRBV10-3 to TRBJ1-2; 7 positions agree with TRBD1. Looked up from germline, CDR1 is ENHRY and CDR2 is SYGVKD. The CDR3 runs to 13 residues. V lost 9 bases, J lost 2 bases, and 6 bases stayed unmatched. CDR3 nucleotides: TGTGCCATGGCCGACAGGGCCAACTATGGCTACACCTTC. Protein sequence: CAMADRANYGYTF.

This clonotype occurred a few times. V gene TRBV10-2 combines with J gene TRBJ2-1; D possibly corresponds to TRBD2 (5 bases). The V and J ends lost 5 bases and 5 bases respectively, with 7 bases between them. Germline assignment: CDR1 WSHSY and CDR2 SAAADI. CDR3 size: 12 residues. The DNA for the CDR3 is TGCGCCAGCAGTACTAGACACAATGAGCAGTTCTTC. This codes for CASSTRHNEQFF.

V and J are TRBV20-1 and TRBJ2-7; a possible D gene is TRBD2 (5 bases). The CDR3 has 13 amino acids. In germline, CDR1 is DFQATT, CDR2 SNEGSKA (reference sequence). Trimming shortened V by 0 bases and J by 6 bases, and 12 bases separated the two germline ends. CDR3 in DNA: TGCAGTGCTAGAGATCTGAGGGCAGCCGAGCAGTACTTC. Its protein product is CSARDLRAAEQYF.

The rearrangement links TRBV29-1 to TRBJ2-3, with 7 bases identical to TRBD2. The CDR3 covers 17 residues. The germline CDR1 and CDR2 sequences are SQVTM and ANQGSEA. With V trimmed by 1 base and J by 6 bases, 16 bases remained unmatched. In nucleotides, the CDR3 is TGCAGCGTTGAAGCCCTTACTGGCGGGAGTCGCTCGGATACGCAGTATTTT. This codes for CSVEALTGGSRSDTQYF.

The chain links TRBV3-1 to TRBJ2-7; no reliable D call. CDR1 and CDR2 from the germline V gene are LGHDT and YNNKEL (reference sequence). The ends were cut back, 5 bases at V and 6 bases at J, with 8 bases in the middle. CDR3 length equals 11 residues. The CDR3 loop reads CASSSTVEQYF. The CDR3 nucleotides are TGTGCCAGCAGCTCAACGGTCGAGCAGTACTTC.

This clonotype occurred a few times. The chain recombines TRBV6-6 with TRBJ1-4; D is perhaps TRBD1 (5 bases). Trimming removed 4 bases at V and 7 bases at J, with 16 bases between. The CDR3 is 15 residues long. The germline gives CDR1 MNHNY, CDR2 SVGAGI (reference sequence). The CDR3 nucleotides are TGTGCCAGCAGTTCTCCGAGAAGGGGAGGTGAAAAACTGTTTTTT. Its protein product is CASSSPRRGGEKLFF.

This clonotype was recorded a few times. The chain is built from TRBV18 and TRBJ2-5; the match to TRBD1 covers 8 bases. J gave up 5 bases and V 0 bases, and 11 bases lay outside the gene matches. Germline V gives CDR1 KGHSH, CDR2 LQKENI. The CDR3 is made up of 17 amino acids. The CDR3 loop reads CASSPPNPGQDSETQYF. In nucleotides, the CDR3 is TGTGCCAGCTCACCACCAAATCCGGGACAGGATTCTGAGACCCAGTACTTC.

The rearrangement links TRBV29-1 to TRBJ2-1; D uncertain. The CDR3 contains 14 residues. V was shortened by 4 bases and J by 0 bases, with 10 bases between the two germline ends. Germline V CDR1 and CDR2: SQVTM, ANQGSEA. The CDR3 is CSVALALSYNEQFF. CDR3 coding DNA: TGCAGCGTTGCTCTGGCGCTCTCCTACAATGAGCAGTTCTTC.

The chain employs TRBV12-5 and TRBJ2-5; the D is unclear. Per germline, CDR1 LGHNT and CDR2 FRNRAP. V lost 2 bases, J lost 8 bases, and 6 bases lay in between. This CDR3 has 11 amino acids. This chain's CDR3 is CASGLLETQYF. In DNA form, the CDR3 reads TGTGCTAGTGGTTTGCTGGAAACCCAGTACTTC. The variable domain in full, completed from reference TRBV12-5 and TRBJ2-5, reads DARVTQTPRHKVTEMGQEVTMRCQPILGHNTVFWYRQTMMQGLELLAYFRNRAPLDDSGMPKDRFSAEMPDATLATLKIQPSEPRDSAVYFCASGLLETQYFGPGTRLLVL.

This clonotype was found a few times. The chain recombines TRBV5-6 with TRBJ2-5, with 10 positions matching TRBD1. Germline CDR1 is SGHDT and CDR2 is YYEEEE. With 1 base clipped from V and 2 bases from J, the junction kept 5 bases outside the gene matches. The CDR3 is made up of 16 amino acids. CDR3 residues: CASSLPGTGEQETQYF. The CDR3 DNA follows: TGTGCCAGCAGCTTGCCCGGGACAGGGGAACAAGAGACCCAGTACTTC.

The chain recombines TRBV10-3 with TRBJ2-5; D may match TRBD1 or TRBD2 (6 bases each). CDR1 and CDR2 from the germline V gene are ENHRY and SYGVKD. The CDR3 is 13 amino acids. V was cut by 4 bases and J by 5 bases, with 11 bases left in between. The CDR3 DNA is TGTGCCATCAGTGCGGGGGCTGAGGAGACCCAGTACTTC. This codes for CAISAGAEETQYF.

This chain joins TRBV6-6 and TRBJ1-2; 8 bases are a match to TRBD1. Unmatched junction bases numbered 11, after V lost 4 bases and J lost 7 bases. CDR1 is MNHNY and CDR2 is SVGAGI in the germline V gene (reference sequence). The CDR3 contains 15 residues. In DNA form, the CDR3 reads TGTGCCAGCAGTTCCCGGGCAGGGGGCGCTTCTGGCTACACCTTC. Its translation is CASSSRAGGASGYTF.

This clonotype appeared many times. The V gene is TRBV28, the J gene TRBJ2-7; TRBD1 might be the D (6 bases). This CDR3 is 15 amino acids long. Per germline, CDR1 MDHEN and CDR2 SYDVKM. The germline V and J ends were trimmed by 6 bases and 0 bases, with 15 bases remaining between them. CDR3 nucleotide sequence: TGTGCCAGCAGCAAGACAGGAGAGAGCTCCTACGAGCAGTACTTC. It translates to CASSKTGESSYEQYF.

This clonotype has a handful of counts. The chain is built from TRBV28 and TRBJ2-4, with D possibly TRBD2 on 6 matching bases. From germline, CDR1 is MDHEN and CDR2 SYDVKM. With 6 bases removed from V and 0 bases from J, the gap between germline ends came to 12 bases. The CDR3 runs to 15 residues. The CDR3 DNA follows: TGTGCCAGCAGCGGACTACTACTAGCCAAAAACATTCAGTACTTC. It specifies CASSGLLLAKNIQYF.

The sample holds a few counts of this clonotype. The V and J genes are TRBV7-2 and TRBJ1-3; a weak D match, TRBD1 (6 bases). In germline, CDR1 is SGHTA, CDR2 FQGNSA. This CDR3 has 17 residues. Trimming removed 4 bases at V and 0 bases at J, with 16 bases between. CDR3 loop: CASSSGGGPSSGNTIYF. The CDR3 DNA is TGTGCCAGCAGCTCGGGGGGGGGGCCAAGCTCTGGAAACACCATATATTTT.

This clonotype was seen a handful of times. V and J are TRBV7-9 and TRBJ2-2; unclear D gene. Looked up from germline, CDR1 is SEHNR and CDR2 is FQNEAQ (reference sequence). The CDR3 spans 14 residues. The V end lost 1 base, the J end lost 7 bases, and 10 bases lay between the germline ends. The CDR3 loop reads CASSLGQASGELFF. The CDR3 coding sequence is TGTGCCAGCAGCTTAGGCCAGGCGAGCGGGGAGCTGTTTTTT.

This clonotype has more than one count but fewer than ten. The rearrangement uses TRBV12-3 or TRBV12-4 and TRBJ1-1; D is ambiguous. V was pared by 4 bases and J by 0 bases, with 6 bases between. This CDR3 is 13 amino acids long. CDR3 bases: TGTGCCAGCAGTTATAACCTGAACACTGAAGCTTTCTTT. Residues: CASSYNLNTEAFF.

This clonotype was seen more than once but under ten times. CDR3 nucleotides: TGTGCCAGCAACCCCGGGACACCGGGCGAGCAGTACTTC. Translating gives CASNPGTPGEQYF. This chain links TRBV6-6 with TRBJ2-7; maybe TRBD1 (6 bases). This CDR3 region has 13 residues. V was trimmed by 7 bases and J by 6 bases, leaving 16 bases between them. The germline gives CDR1 MNHNY, CDR2 SVGAGI (reference sequence).

This clonotype was seen a handful of times. The V and J genes are TRBV6-6 and TRBJ1-2, with TRBD1 matching 7 bases. Trimming removed 0 bases from V and 6 bases from J; junction bases left unmatched: 7. CDR1 and CDR2 (germline): MNHNY, SVGAGI (reference sequence). This CDR3 has 15 residues. This chain's CDR3 is CASSYSQDRVDGYTF. CDR3 coding DNA: TGTGCCAGCAGTTACTCCCAAGACAGGGTTGATGGCTACACCTTC.

This clonotype was seen a handful of times. The CDR3 coding sequence is TGTGCCAGCAGTCTAAAGGGGGCGCGGGATTCACCCCTCCACTTT. Its protein product is CASSLKGARDSPLHF. J is TRBJ1-6 and V is TRBV28; 7 bases align to TRBD1. V was pared by 5 bases and J by 8 bases, with 9 bases of the junction left unmatched. CDR1 is MDHEN, CDR2 SYDVKM, per germline. There are 15 residues in the CDR3.

The gene calls are TRBV20-1 and TRBJ1-4; D might be TRBD1 (5 bases). The CDR3 loop spans 14 amino acids. CDR1 and CDR2 (germline): DFQATT, SNEGSKA (reference sequence). Trimming removed 0 bases at V and 8 bases at J, with 13 bases between. Here the CDR3 reads CSARDTRGGEKLFF. As DNA, the CDR3 is TGCAGTGCTAGAGATACGAGGGGAGGGGAAAAACTGTTTTTT.

V is TRBV20-1 and J is TRBJ2-5; D ambiguous. Germline CDR1 is DFQATT and CDR2 is SNEGSKA (reference sequence). The CDR3 runs to 12 residues. V was clipped by 6 bases and J by 11 bases, with 19 bases between them. CDR3 in DNA: TGCAGTGCGCCTCGACGCCTCTCAGAGCAGTACTTC. It translates to CSAPRRLSEQYF.

This sequence joins TRBV7-9 and TRBJ2-4; D assignment may be TRBD1 or TRBD2 (5 bases each). Trimming removed 1 base from V and 4 bases from J, with 11 bases in between. The CDR3 is 15 residues long. The germline gives CDR1 SEHNR, CDR2 FQNEAQ (reference sequence). The DNA of the CDR3 is TGTGCCAGCAGCTTAGTTTGGGACGGAAAAAACATTCAGTACTTC. It specifies CASSLVWDGKNIQYF. The variable domain in full, completed from reference TRBV7-9 and TRBJ2-4, reads DTGVSQNPRHKITKRGQNVTFRCDPISEHNRLYWYRQTLGQGPEFLTYFQNEAQLEKSRLLSDRFSAERPKGSFSTLEIQRTEQGDSAMYLCASSLVWDGKNIQYFGAGTRLSVL.

The chain is built from TRBV6-5 and TRBJ2-5; TRBD2 agrees at 12 bases. Germline loops: CDR1 MNHEY, CDR2 SVGAGI. Losses at the gene ends were 0 bases for V and 0 bases for J; bases not matched to a gene: 5. This CDR3 contains 18 residues. CDR3 in DNA: TGTGCCAGCAGTTACTCCCTAGCGGGGGGGTGGGACCAAGAGACCCAGTACTTC. Translated: CASSYSLAGGWDQETQYF.

This clonotype was observed a few times. The gene calls are TRBV6-4 and TRBJ2-5; tentative D call: TRBD1 (6 bases). The J call is in doubt because the DNA end fits TRBJ2-1 better. CDR3 length equals 14 residues. Per germline, CDR1 MRHNA and CDR2 SNTAGT. CDR3 residues: CASSVTGLNNEQFF. The CDR3 DNA reads TGTGCCAGCAGTGTCACAGGGTTGAACAATGAGCAGTTCTTC.

This clonotype was seen only a few times. V usage is TRBV3-1 and J usage is TRBJ2-5; TRBD1 matches 7 bases. This CDR3 is built from 17 residues. The germline CDR1 and CDR2 sequences are LGHDT and YNNKEL (reference sequence). The V gene end was trimmed by 1 base and the J gene end by 3 bases; junction bases not matched to a gene: 11. The DNA for the CDR3 is TGTGCCAGCAGCCAAGGGCCGACAGGGACCAAGGAAGAGACCCAGTACTTC. It yields the protein CASSQGPTGTKEETQYF.

Regarding this clonotype: A much larger clone is a single base away; this may be a read error. The rearrangement links TRBV6-1 to TRBJ1-2, with unresolved D. Trimming took 2 bases from V and 4 from J, leaving 5 bases between them. Germline V gives CDR1 MNHNS, CDR2 SASEGT. This CDR3 contains 12 residues. CDR3 amino acids: CASSEWGYGYTF. The CDR3 DNA reads as TGTGCCAGCAGTGAATGGGGCTATGGCTACACCTTC.

This clonotype was observed at least ten times. The V call is TRBV20-1, the J call TRBJ2-3, with 8 bases matching TRBD2. With 6 bases clipped from V and 5 bases from J, the junction kept 16 bases outside the gene matches. The CDR3 is 16 amino acids. The germline gives CDR1 DFQATT, CDR2 SNEGSKA (reference sequence). CDR3 region: CSAPDTQREKIDTQYF. CDR3 in DNA: TGCAGTGCACCAGACACCCAGCGGGAGAAGATAGATACGCAGTATTTT.

The chain couples TRBV5-1 to TRBJ2-7, with a tentative D call TRBD2 (6 bases). In germline, CDR1 is SGHRS, CDR2 YFSETQ. Trimming took 0 bases from V and 2 from J, leaving 9 bases between them. This CDR3 spans 14 amino acids. The CDR3 nucleotides are TGCGCCAGCAGCTTGGGACGGGAGACCTACGAGCAGTACTTC. It is translated as CASSLGRETYEQYF.